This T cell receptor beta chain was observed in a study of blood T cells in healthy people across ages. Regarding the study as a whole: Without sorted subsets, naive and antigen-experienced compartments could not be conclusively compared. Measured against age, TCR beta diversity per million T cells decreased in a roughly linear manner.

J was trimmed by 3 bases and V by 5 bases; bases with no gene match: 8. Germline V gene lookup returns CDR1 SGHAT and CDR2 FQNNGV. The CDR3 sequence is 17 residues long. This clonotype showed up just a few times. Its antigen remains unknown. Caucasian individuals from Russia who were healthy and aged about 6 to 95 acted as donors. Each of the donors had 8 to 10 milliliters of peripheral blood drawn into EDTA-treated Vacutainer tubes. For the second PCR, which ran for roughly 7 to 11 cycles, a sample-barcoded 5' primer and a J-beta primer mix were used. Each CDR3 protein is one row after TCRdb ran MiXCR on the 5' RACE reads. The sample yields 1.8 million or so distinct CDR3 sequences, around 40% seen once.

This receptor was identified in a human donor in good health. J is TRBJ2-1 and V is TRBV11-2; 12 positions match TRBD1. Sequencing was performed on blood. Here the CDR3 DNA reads TGTGCCAGCAGCCAGTGGGACAGGGGGCTCCTCTACAATGAGCAGTTCTTC. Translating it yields CASSQWDRGLLYNEQFF. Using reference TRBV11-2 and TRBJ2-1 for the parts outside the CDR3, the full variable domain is EAGVAQSPRYKIIEKRQSVAFWCNPISGHATLYWYQQILGQGPKLLIQFQNNGVVDDSQLPKDRFSAERLKGVDSTLKIQPAKLEDSAVYLCASSQWDRGLLYNEQFFGPGTRLTVL.